This T cell receptor beta chain was identified in a study of shared clonotypes between healthy human individuals. Trimming shortened V by 7 bases and J by 4 bases, and 13 bases separated the two germline ends. The CDR3 has 12 amino acids. The germline V gene encodes CDR1 SQVTM and CDR2 ANQGSEA. Produced via immunoSEQ multiplex PCR; TCRdb's table is partial and in-frame only. Counted here are some 1.5 million clones, around 98% occurring once; the ten biggest clones make up about 0.4%. The clonotype originates from a man in his thirties or forties in good health. The J gene is TRBJ1-2, the V gene TRBV29-1; D is ambiguous. Sequences were obtained from naive CD4+ T cells sorted from blood. The sample's subset: CD45RA+ positively selected. The CDR3 loop reads CSGNEAGYGYTF. The CDR3, as DNA: TGCAGCGGGAATGAGGCTGGCTATGGCTACACCTTC.